This T cell receptor beta chain derives from a study of CD8+CD57+ T cells in acquired aplastic anemia. Study background: Sorted CD4+ and CD8+ cells gave a mean 3.2 ug DNA, range about 0.19 to 27.4 ug.

An expansion of CD8+CD57+ cells by flow cytometry had been shown in patients chosen for sequencing. The CDR3 is 12 residues long. The germline CDR1 and CDR2 sequences are SNHLY and FYNNEI. V lost 4 bases to trimming and J lost 11 bases, with 12 bases between them. Study-wide results and caveats: Patients were compared with controls for CD8+ Simpson's diversity, and no significant difference emerged.

The table lists this clonotype with many counts. Its antigen is currently unknown. The template for TCR beta VDJ and CDR3 sequence profiling was genomic DNA. MiXCR was run by TCRdb on the reads, yielding one entry per CDR3 protein. The profile shows approximately 190,000 distinct CDR3 sequences, around 45% of them singletons. This sequence joins TRBV2 and TRBJ1-5; no clear D. Sequencing input: sorted CD4+, CD8+, or CD8+CD57+ T cells (not recorded which) from PBMCs. This TCR came from a human donor with aplastic anemia. The CDR3 DNA reads TGTGCCAGCAGTGTACGAAGTAAGACCCAGCATTTT. Translation: CASSVRSKTQHF.